The T cell receptor (beta chain) under discussion was sequenced for a study of T cell responses to AZD1222 COVID-19 vaccine (dated by TCRdb to the early 2020s). About the study as a whole: AZD1222 recipients given second doses at about 4 weeks or at about 12 weeks were pooled, since spike-specific TCR depth and breadth were not found to differ between the two schedules. TCR sequencing covered about 230 trial participants: 200 to 210 given two doses of AZD1222 and approximately 26 given two doses of MenACWY control vaccine. Trial participants were enrolled by age into 18-55, 56-69 and 70-plus year subgroups, with around 140, 26 and 57 TCR-sequenced participants respectively.

V loses 11 bases, J loses 0 bases, and the germline ends lie 11 bases apart. CDR1 and CDR2 were assigned from the germline V gene (reference sequence) as LNHDA and SQIVND. The CDR3 numbers 13 residues from cysteine through phenylalanine. The only DNA kept is the CDR3, 39 bases in frame from the first base. The CDR3 regions of human TCRbeta chains were analyzed by immunosequencing. In the source study's methods: TCRs in the repertoires were matched against a reference library of SARS-CoV-2-specific TCRs that had been generated with the MIRA antigen-specificity platform. Breadth was defined as the fraction of unique TCRs that were SARS-CoV-2-associated, and depth was defined as the fraction of total T cells that were SARS-CoV-2-associated. Using the MIRA data, every spike-specific TCR was mapped to the spike region that the TCR reacted to and assigned to either a CD4 or a CD8 class. Log10-transformed breadth and depth values were compared by one-way ANOVA with Sidak's multiple comparisons tests. The clones in this table, taken by TCRdb from immuneACCESS, are in-frame only. Not every clone is retained; where verified, under half of the shortfall comes from an unresolved V gene, and the cause of the rest is unknown. V, J and clone size are taken as reported in that table, and D and trimming were inferred from the DNA itself. This sample holds 90,000 to 150,000 clones; approximately 87% were observed only once. The ten largest clones add up to roughly 3.5% of the sample.

Comment on this clone: There is no known antigen for this receptor. Base qualities are missing; no much larger clone stands one base away.

Paper-wide results and their limitations: Reportedly, almost half of the unique spike-specific TCRs recognized epitopes lying outside the regions that are mutated in the B.1.351 and B.1.1.7 variants. In the small 56-69-year group, the increase in depth fell short of significance, most likely because of low power. A significant rise in spike-specific TCR breadth and depth was observed after two AZD1222 doses relative to day 0 and relative to MenACWY recipients. Because no samples from the day 14 peak response were available, repertoires could be characterized only after the peak T cell response. Participants were mostly white British, with more females than males. The authors suggested clonal diversity may have been underestimated. The vaccine-associated CD4 TCRs covered the entire spike protein, and the dominant responses fell in regions 160-218 and 743-854. Conclusions about previously exposed vaccinees were limited because only six AZD1222 recipients were SARS-CoV-2 seropositive at baseline.

Interpreted using the paper, the time point label stands for: baseline before first vaccination. The vaccinee samples were drawn from two UK trials, COV001 and COV002, one of which was a single-blind randomized controlled phase 2/3 trial testing AZD1222 (ChAdOx1 nCoV-19) in healthy adults. For TCRbeta chain sequencing, PBMC samples from trial participants were taken at day 0 and at day 28 after the second dose. This chain is built from TRBV19 and TRBJ1-3, with the D gene call left open. The origin of this receptor is an adult in good health. The starting material was peripheral blood, obtained on day 0 of AZD1222 vaccination. Read as DNA, the sequence is TGTGCCGCGGGTTATCCCTCTGGAAACACCATATATTTT. This codes for CAAGYPSGNTIYF.